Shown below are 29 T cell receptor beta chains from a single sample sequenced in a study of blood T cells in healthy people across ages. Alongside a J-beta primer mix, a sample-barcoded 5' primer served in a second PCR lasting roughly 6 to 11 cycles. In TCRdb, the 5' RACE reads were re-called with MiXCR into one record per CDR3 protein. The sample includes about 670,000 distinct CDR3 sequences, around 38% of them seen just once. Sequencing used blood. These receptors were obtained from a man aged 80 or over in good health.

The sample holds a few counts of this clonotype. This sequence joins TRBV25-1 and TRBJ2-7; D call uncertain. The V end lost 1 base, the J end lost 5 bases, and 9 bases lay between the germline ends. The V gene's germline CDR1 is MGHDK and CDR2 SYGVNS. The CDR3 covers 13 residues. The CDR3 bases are TGTGCCAGCAGTGAATTGCGTAACAACGAGCAGTACTTC. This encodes CASSELRNNEQYF.

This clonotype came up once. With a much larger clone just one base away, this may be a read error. The CDR3 region is CTSSYPVIGELFF. CDR3 DNA sequence: TGTACCAGCAGTTACCCCGTAATCGGGGAGCTGTTTTTT. The chain joins TRBV6-2 or TRBV6-3 to TRBJ2-2; D is unclear. The CDR3 has 13 amino acids. CDR1 is MNHEY, CDR2 SVGEGT, per germline.

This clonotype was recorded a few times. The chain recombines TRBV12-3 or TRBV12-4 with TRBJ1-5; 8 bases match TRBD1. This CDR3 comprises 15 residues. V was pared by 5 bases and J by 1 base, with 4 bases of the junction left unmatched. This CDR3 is CASSPQGASNQPQHF. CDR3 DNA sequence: TGTGCCAGCAGTCCTCAGGGGGCAAGCAATCAGCCCCAGCATTTT.

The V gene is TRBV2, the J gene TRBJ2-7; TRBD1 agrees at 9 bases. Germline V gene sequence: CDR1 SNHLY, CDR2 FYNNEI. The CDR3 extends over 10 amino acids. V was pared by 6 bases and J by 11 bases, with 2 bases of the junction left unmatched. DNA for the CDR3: TGTGCCAGCAGCGGGGACAGGGAGTACTTC. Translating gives CASSGDREYF.

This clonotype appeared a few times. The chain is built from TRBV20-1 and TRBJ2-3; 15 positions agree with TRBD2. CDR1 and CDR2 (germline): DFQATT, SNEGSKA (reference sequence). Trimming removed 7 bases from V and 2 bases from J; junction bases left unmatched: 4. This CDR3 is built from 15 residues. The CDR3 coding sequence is TGCAGTGTCTGGACTAGCGGGGGGGTCACAGATACGCAGTATTTT. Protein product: CSVWTSGGVTDTQYF.

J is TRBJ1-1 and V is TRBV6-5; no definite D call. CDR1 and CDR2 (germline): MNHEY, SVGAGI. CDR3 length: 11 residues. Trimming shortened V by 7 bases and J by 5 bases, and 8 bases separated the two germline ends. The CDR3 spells CASKKSTEAFF. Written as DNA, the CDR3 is TGTGCCAGCAAAAAATCAACTGAAGCTTTCTTT.

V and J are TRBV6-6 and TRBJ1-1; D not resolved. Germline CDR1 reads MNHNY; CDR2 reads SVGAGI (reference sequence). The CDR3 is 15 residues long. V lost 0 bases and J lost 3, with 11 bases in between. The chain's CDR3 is CASSYSLNSYTEAFF. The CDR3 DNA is TGTGCCAGCAGTTACTCGTTGAACTCTTACACTGAAGCTTTCTTT.

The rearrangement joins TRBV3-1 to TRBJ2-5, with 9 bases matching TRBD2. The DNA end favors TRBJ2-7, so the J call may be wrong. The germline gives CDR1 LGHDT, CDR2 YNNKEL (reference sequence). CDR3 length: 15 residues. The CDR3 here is CASSQRSSGKYEQYF. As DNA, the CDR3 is TGTGCCAGCAGCCAAAGGTCTAGCGGGAAGTACGAGCAGTACTTC.

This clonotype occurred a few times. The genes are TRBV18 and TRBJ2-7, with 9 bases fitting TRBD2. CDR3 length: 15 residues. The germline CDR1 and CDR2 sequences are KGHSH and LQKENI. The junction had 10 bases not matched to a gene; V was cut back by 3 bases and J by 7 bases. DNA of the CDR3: TGTGCCAGCTCACCGCCAAGCGGGAGGCGTGAAGAGCAGTACTTC. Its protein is CASSPPSGRREEQYF. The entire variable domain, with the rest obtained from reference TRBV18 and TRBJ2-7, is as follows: NAGVMQNPRHLVRRRGQEARLRCSPMKGHSHVYWYRQLPEEGLKFMVYLQKENIIDESGMPKERFSAEFPKEGPSILRIQQVVRGDSAAYFCASSPPSGRREEQYFGPGTRLTVT.

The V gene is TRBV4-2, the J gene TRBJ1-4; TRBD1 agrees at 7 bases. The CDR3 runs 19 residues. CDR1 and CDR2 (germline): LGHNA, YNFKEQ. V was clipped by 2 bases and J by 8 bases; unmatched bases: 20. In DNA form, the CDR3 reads TGTGCCAGCAGCCAATGGGCGACAGGGAACCCGGCCTTGGGCGAAAAACTGTTTTTT. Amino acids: CASSQWATGNPALGEKLFF.

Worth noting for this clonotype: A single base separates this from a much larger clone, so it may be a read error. Here the CDR3 DNA reads TGTGCCAGCAGTTTATTCCCCAGGGGCGCAGGCTATGGCTACACCTTC. Translation: CASSLFPRGAGYGYTF. V and J are TRBV28 and TRBJ1-2; TRBD1 is a possible D gene (6 bases). The CDR3 spans 16 residues. The germline V and J ends were trimmed by 1 base and 4 bases, with 16 bases remaining between them. Germline V gene sequence: CDR1 MDHEN, CDR2 SYDVKM.

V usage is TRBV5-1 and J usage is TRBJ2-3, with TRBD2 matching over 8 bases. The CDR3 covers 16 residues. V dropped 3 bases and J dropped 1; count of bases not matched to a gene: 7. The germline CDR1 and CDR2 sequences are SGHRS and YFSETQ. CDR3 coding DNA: TGCGCCAGCAGCTCGTCGGGGACTAGGGGCACAGATACGCAGTATTTT. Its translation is CASSSSGTRGTDTQYF.

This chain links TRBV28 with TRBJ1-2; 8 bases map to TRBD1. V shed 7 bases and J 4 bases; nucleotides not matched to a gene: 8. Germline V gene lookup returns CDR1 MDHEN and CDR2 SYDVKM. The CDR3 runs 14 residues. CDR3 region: CASTPGGLGYGYTF. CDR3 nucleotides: TGTGCCAGCACCCCAGGGGGCCTTGGCTATGGCTACACCTTC.

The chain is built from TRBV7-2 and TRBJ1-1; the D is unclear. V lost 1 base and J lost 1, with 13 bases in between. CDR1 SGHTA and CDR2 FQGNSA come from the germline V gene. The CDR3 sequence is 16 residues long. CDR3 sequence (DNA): TGTGCCAGCAGCTTAGTAACAGCTAGACCGAACACTGAAGCTTTCTTT. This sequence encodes CASSLVTARPNTEAFF.

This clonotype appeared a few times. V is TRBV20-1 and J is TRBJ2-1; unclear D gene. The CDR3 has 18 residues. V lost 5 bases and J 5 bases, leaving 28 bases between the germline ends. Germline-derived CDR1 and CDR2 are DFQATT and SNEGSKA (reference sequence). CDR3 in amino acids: CSAHRLGFSSSTDNEQFF. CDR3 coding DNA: TGCAGTGCTCACCGCCTGGGGTTTTCGTCCTCCACTGACAATGAGCAGTTCTTC.

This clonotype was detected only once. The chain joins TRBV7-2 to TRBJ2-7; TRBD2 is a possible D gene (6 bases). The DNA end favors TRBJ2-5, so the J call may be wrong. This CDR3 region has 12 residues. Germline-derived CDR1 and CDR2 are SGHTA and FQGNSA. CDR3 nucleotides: TGTGCCAGCAGTCAGGAGGGGAAGACCCAGTACTTC. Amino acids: CASSQEGKTQYF.

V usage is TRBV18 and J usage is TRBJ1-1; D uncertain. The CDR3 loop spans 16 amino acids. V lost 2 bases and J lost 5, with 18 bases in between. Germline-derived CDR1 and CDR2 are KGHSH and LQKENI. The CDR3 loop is CASSPTGNSKVTEAFF. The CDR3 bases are TGTGCCAGCTCACCAACGGGTAATAGTAAGGTGACTGAAGCTTTCTTT.

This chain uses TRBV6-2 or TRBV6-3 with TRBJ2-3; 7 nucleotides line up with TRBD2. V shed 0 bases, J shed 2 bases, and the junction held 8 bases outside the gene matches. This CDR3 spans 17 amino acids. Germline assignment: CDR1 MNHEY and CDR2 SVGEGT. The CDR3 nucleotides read TGTGCCAGCAGTTACTCGACCCTAGCGGTGCCCACAGATACGCAGTATTTT. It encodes CASSYSTLAVPTDTQYF.

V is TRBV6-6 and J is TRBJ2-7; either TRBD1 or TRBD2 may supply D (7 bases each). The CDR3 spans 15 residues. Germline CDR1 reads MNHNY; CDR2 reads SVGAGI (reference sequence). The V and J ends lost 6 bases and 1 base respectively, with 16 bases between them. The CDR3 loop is CASRPTGRGSYEQYF. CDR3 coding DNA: TGTGCCAGCAGACCGACAGGGAGGGGATCCTACGAGCAGTACTTC.

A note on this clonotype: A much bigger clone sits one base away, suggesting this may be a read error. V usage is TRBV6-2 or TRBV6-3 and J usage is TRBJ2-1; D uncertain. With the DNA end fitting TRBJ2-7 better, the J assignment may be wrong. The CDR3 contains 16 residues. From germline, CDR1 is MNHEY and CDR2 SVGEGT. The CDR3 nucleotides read TGTGCCAGCAGTTCCCCCCGAGGCGGCTCCTACAATGAGCAGTACTTC. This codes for CASSSPRGGSYNEQYF.

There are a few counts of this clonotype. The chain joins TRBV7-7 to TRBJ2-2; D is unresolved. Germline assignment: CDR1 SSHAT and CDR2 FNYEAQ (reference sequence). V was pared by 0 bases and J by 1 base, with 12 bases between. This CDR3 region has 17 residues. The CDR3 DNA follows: TGTGCCAGCAGCTTAGCGGGCCTGACACTGAACACCGGGGAGCTGTTTTTT. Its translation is CASSLAGLTLNTGELFF. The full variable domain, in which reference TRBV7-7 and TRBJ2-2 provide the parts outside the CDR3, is GAGVSQSPRYKVTKRGQDVTLRCDPISSHATLYWYQQALGQGPEFLTYFNYEAQPDKSGLPSDRFSAERPEGSISTLTIQRTEQRDSAMYRCASSLAGLTLNTGELFFGEGSRLTVL.

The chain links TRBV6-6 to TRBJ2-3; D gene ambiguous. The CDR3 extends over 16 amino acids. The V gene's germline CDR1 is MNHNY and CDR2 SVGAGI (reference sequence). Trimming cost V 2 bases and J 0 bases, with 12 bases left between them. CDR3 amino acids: CASSYLRTTSTDTQYF. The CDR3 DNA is TGTGCCAGCAGTTACCTCAGGACCACTAGCACAGATACGCAGTATTTT.

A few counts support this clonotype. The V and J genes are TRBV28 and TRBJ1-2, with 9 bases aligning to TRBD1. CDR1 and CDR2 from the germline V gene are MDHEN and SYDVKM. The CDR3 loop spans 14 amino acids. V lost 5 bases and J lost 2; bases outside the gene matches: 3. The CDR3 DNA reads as TGTGCCAGCAGTACAGGGGGCAGGAACTATGGCTACACCTTC. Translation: CASSTGGRNYGYTF.

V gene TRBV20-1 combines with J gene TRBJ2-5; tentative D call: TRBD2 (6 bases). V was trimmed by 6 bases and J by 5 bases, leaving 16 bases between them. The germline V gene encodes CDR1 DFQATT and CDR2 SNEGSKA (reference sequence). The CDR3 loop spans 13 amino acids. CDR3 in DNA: TGCAGTGCCCCGCGGGGCCTCGACGAGACCCAGTACTTC. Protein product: CSAPRGLDETQYF.

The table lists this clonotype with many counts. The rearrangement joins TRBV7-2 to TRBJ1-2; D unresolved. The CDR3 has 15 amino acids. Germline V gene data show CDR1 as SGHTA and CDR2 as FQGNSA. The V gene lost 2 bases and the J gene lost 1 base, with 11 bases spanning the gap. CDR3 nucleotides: TGTGCCAGCAGCTTACCGCCCCCTAATAACTATGGCTACACCTTC. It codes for CASSLPPPNNYGYTF.

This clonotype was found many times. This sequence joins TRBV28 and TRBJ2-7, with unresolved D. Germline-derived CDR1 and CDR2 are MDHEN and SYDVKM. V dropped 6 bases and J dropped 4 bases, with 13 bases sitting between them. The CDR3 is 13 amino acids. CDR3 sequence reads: CASRFGVSYEQYF. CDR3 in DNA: TGTGCCAGCAGGTTTGGGGTTAGTTACGAGCAGTACTTC.

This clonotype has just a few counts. CDR3: CAWSRDRALGETQYF. The CDR3 nucleotides are TGTGCCTGGAGTCGTGACAGGGCCCTGGGAGAGACCCAGTACTTC. The V gene is TRBV30, the J gene TRBJ2-5; 7 bases agree with TRBD1. There are 15 residues in the CDR3. V was pared by 2 bases and J by 4 bases, with 10 bases of the junction left unmatched. Germline-derived CDR1 and CDR2 are GTSNPN and SVGIG (reference sequence).

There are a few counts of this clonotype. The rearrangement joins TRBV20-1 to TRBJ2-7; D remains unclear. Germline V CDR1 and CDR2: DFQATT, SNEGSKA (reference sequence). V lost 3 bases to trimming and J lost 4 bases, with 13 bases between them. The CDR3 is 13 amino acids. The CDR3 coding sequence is TGCAGTGCTAGGAGTCAACTCAGATACGAGCAGTACTTC. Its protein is CSARSQLRYEQYF.

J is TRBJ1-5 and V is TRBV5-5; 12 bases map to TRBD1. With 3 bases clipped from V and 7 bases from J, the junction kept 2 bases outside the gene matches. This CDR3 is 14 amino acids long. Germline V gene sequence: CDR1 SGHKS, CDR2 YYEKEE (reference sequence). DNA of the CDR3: TGTGCCAGCAGCTGGGACAGGGGGCCCCAGCCCCAGCATTTT. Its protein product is CASSWDRGPQPQHF.